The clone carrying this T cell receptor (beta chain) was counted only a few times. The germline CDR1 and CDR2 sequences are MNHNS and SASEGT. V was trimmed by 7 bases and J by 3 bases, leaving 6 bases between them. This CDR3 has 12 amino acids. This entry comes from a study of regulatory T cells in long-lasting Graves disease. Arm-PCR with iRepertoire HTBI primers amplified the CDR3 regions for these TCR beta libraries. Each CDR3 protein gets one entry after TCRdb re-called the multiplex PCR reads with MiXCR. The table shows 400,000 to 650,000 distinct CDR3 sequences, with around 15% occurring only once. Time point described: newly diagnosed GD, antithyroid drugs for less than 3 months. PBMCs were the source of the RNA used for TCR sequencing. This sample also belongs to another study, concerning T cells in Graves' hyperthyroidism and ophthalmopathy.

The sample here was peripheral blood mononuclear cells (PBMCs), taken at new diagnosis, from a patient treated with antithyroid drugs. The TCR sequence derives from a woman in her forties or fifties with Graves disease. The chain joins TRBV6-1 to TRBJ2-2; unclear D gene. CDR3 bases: TGTGCCAGCATGGGATACACCGGGGAGCTGTTTTTT. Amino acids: CASMGYTGELFF.